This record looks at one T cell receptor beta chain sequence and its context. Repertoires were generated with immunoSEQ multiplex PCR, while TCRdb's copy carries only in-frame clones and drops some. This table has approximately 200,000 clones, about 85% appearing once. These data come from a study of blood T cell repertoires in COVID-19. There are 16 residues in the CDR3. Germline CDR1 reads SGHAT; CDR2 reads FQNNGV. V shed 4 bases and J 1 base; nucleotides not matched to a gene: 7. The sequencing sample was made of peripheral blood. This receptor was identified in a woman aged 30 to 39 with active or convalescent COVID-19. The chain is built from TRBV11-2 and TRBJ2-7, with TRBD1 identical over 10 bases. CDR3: CASSSPGTGASYEQYF. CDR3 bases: TGTGCCAGCAGCTCACCCGGGACAGGGGCTTCCTACGAGCAGTACTTC.